The following is a TCR beta chain sequence with its context. This sample was included in a study of CD8 T cells in Susac syndrome. Treatment-naive patients with stable or active relapsing-remitting disease were the multiple sclerosis controls. Both CD4+ and CD8+ T cells were negatively isolated, and TEMRA cells underwent FACS enrichment. cDNA came from around 0.5 to 1 ug RNA primed by random hexamers. immunoSEQ multiplex PCR amplified TCR beta CDR3 across 54 Vbeta, 13 Jbeta. Each CDR3 protein gets one entry after TCRdb re-called the immunoSEQ multiplex PCR reads with MiXCR. The sample carries about 130,000 distinct CDR3 sequences, approximately 89% recorded once. V gave up 1 base and J gave up 3 bases; unmatched junction bases: 1. The CDR3 spans 14 residues. Germline CDR1 and CDR2: SGHRS and YFSETQ.

The sample consisted of CD8+ T cells from PBMCs. The clonotype comes from a human donor with multiple sclerosis. This sequence joins TRBV5-1 and TRBJ2-7; 10 bases line up with TRBD2. The CDR3 reads CASSLTSGDYEQYF. The CDR3 DNA follows: TGCGCCAGCAGCTTGACTAGCGGGGACTACGAGCAGTACTTC.